The 6 T cell receptor beta chains below come from one sample, sequenced in a study of CD8 T cells in ankylosing spondylitis (dated by TCRdb to between 2016 and 2019). The library was produced with 5' RACE. Sequencing was carried out with an Illumina HiSeq 2500. Starting from the raw public reads, TCRdb applied fastp trimming at Q25, assembled clones with MiXCR and retained in-frame beta chains. Each CDR3 protein gets just one entry, which takes the most common genes and DNA from the rows behind it. This sample holds about 320,000 distinct CDR3 sequences; approximately 10% were observed only once. The leading ten clones occupy around 8.4% of the sample. The sequenced material came from blood, either unsorted or a sorted T cell fraction (not recorded which). The receptors stem from a female donor with ankylosing spondylitis or in good health (not recorded which).

The rearrangement joins TRBV5-6 to TRBJ2-3, with D unclear. Germline loops: CDR1 SGHDT, CDR2 YYEEEE. The V end was cut by 0 bases, the J end by 9 bases, with 14 bases between. This CDR3 is built from 14 residues. CDR3 region: CASSLEGTALTQYF. CDR3 nucleotides: TGTGCCAGCAGCTTGGAGGGAACCGCCCTCACGCAGTATTTT. The variable domain in full, completed from reference TRBV5-6 and TRBJ2-3, reads DAGVTQSPTHLIKTRGQQVTLRCSPKSGHDTVSWYQQALGQGPQFIFQYYEEEERQRGNFPDRFSGHQFPNYSSELNVNALLLGDSALYLCASSLEGTALTQYFGPGTRLTVL.

This clonotype was detected a few times. This chain uses TRBV11-2 with TRBJ2-7; D is perhaps TRBD1 (6 bases). Germline V gene data show CDR1 as SGHAT and CDR2 as FQNNGV. This CDR3 region has 14 residues. Trimming removed 4 bases at V and 2 bases at J, with 12 bases between. CDR3 nucleotides: TGTGCCAGCAGCTCCTCGGACAGCACCTACGAGCAGTACTTC. Translated: CASSSSDSTYEQYF.

This clonotype occurred many times. V is TRBV12-3 or TRBV12-4 and J is TRBJ1-2; D not certain. CDR3 length: 13 amino acids. V lost 6 bases to trimming and J lost 5 bases, with 13 bases between them. CDR3 DNA: TGTGCCAGCAGCGCATCGGGCTCGTATGGCTACACCTTC. This translates into CASSASGSYGYTF.

The chain joins TRBV5-1 to TRBJ1-1, with TRBD1 as a possible D gene (5 bases). The CDR3 extends over 15 amino acids. CDR1 is SGHRS, CDR2 YFSETQ, per germline. V was shortened by 1 base and J by 1 base, with 11 bases between the two germline ends. CDR3: CASSLNLGQNTEAFF. The DNA of the CDR3 is TGCGCCAGCAGCTTGAATCTGGGGCAGAACACTGAAGCTTTCTTT.

This clonotype turned up a few times. The chain links TRBV15 to TRBJ2-3, with 10 bases fitting TRBD2. CDR3 length equals 14 residues. Germline-derived CDR1 and CDR2 are LNHNV and YYDKDF (reference sequence). The V segment lost 1 base and the J segment 6 bases; nucleotides outside the gene matches: 1. The CDR3 DNA reads as TGTGCCACCAGCAGAGCAGCGGGGGGGGATACGCAGTATTTT. Its translation is CATSRAAGGDTQYF.

This clonotype has ten or more counts. CDR3 sequence reads: CASSPGDGTYNEQFF. The CDR3 DNA follows: TGCGCCAGCAGCCCCGGGGACGGAACCTACAATGAGCAGTTCTTC. The V gene is TRBV5-1, the J gene TRBJ2-1; either TRBD1 or TRBD2 may supply D (5 bases each). The CDR3 runs 15 residues. V was cut by 4 bases and J by 2 bases, with 13 bases left in between. Germline CDR1 is SGHRS and CDR2 is YFSETQ.